Listed below are T cell receptor beta chains from one sample, sequenced in a study of T cells in Graves' hyperthyroidism and ophthalmopathy. MiXCR, applied by TCRdb to the multiplex PCR reads, yields one record per CDR3 protein. The sample has 450,000 to 600,000 distinct CDR3 sequences, 20% seen once. The sample was blood. These receptor sequences come from a man in his forties or fifties with Graves' ophthalmopathy. The CDR3 runs from the conserved cysteine through the conserved F or W. A D gene is named only where the DNA matches it firmly. Clone size is not always given. Where it is, it says once, few, many or a class for expanded clones.

CDR3nt | CDR3aa | v_gene | d_gene | j_gene | abundance
TGTGCCAGCAGCTCGGGACTAGCGGGGCCTCAAGAGACCCAGCACTTC | CASSSGLAGPQETQHF | TRBV7-9 | TRBD2 | TRBJ2-5 | few
TGTGCCAGCAGCGCGGGACAGGGGGGAGCTGGCTACACCTTC | CASSAGQGGAGYTF | TRBV5-6 | TRBD1 | TRBJ1-2 | few
TGTGCCAGCAGCGGGACTAGCGCCTACAATGAGCAGTTCTTC | CASSGTSAYNEQFF | TRBV7-2 | TRBD2 | TRBJ2-1 | many
TGTGCCAGCAGCGTAGGGGGAAAGCAGGGCCCCTACAATGAGCAGTTCTTC | CASSVGGKQGPYNEQFF | TRBV9 | - | TRBJ2-1 | -
TGCGCCAGCAGCTTGGGGGGAGACCGCACAGATACGCAGTATTTT | CASSLGGDRTDTQYF | TRBV5-1 | - | TRBJ2-3 | -
TGTGCCATCAGTGACGCGGCTAACTATGGCTACACCTTC | CAISDAANYGYTF | TRBV10-3 | - | TRBJ1-2 | many
TGTGCCAGCAGTGAAGAACTAGCGGACTCCTACGAGCAGTACTTC | CASSEELADSYEQYF | TRBV2 | TRBD2 | TRBJ2-7 | many
TGCGCCAAGAGGGACGGCCCTAACTATGGCTACACCTTC | CAKRDGPNYGYTF | TRBV10-1 | - | TRBJ1-2 | few
TGTGCCAGCAGCGGGGAGGGGAGGGGTTTTCACTATGGCTACACCTTC | CASSGEGRGFHYGYTF | TRBV7-2 | - | TRBJ1-2 | -
TGTGCCATCAGTGAGGACGGGGGCGCGAACACCGGGGAGCTGTTTTTT | CAISEDGGANTGELFF | TRBV10-3 | - | TRBJ2-2 | -
TGTGCCAGCAGCTCGGGGGGGAACCCCAGCTATGGCTACACCTTC | CASSSGGNPSYGYTF | TRBV11-2 | - | TRBJ1-2 | few
TGTGCCAGTACGGGACGGAACTCTGGAAACACCATATATTTT | CASTGRNSGNTIYF | TRBV19 | - | TRBJ1-3 | -
TGTGCCTGGAGTGCCCCGGGACAGGGGCTCTACGAGCAGTACTTC | CAWSAPGQGLYEQYF | TRBV30 | TRBD1 | TRBJ2-7 | few
TGTGCCATGCGGACAGGGGGCAGCTATGGCTACACCTTC | CAMRTGGSYGYTF | TRBV10-3 | TRBD1 | TRBJ1-2 | few